The T cell receptor (beta chain) under discussion was sequenced for a study of T cell changes during pregnancy in multiple sclerosis. Repertoires were generated with immunoSEQ multiplex PCR, while TCRdb's copy carries only in-frame clones and drops some. In the table there are more than 85,000 clones, around 93% of which are singletons. This specimen was peripheral blood, taken before pregnancy. The receptor was isolated from a female donor with multiple sclerosis, enrolled in a pregnancy study.

In DNA form, the CDR3 reads TGTGCCAGCAGTTCAGGACAGGGTGATCAGCCCCAGCATTTT. It translates to CASSSGQGDQPQHF. The chain recombines TRBV28 with TRBJ1-5; 8 positions match TRBD1. With 4 bases clipped from V and 5 bases from J, the junction kept 4 bases outside the gene matches. The CDR3 consists of 14 residues. CDR1 is MDHEN and CDR2 is SYDVKM in the germline V gene. Looking up the rest from reference TRBV28 and TRBJ1-5 gives the full variable domain: DVKVTQSSRYLVKRTGEKVFLECVQDMDHENMFWYRQDPGLGLRLIYFSYDVKMKEKGDIPEGYSVSREKKERFSLILESASTNQTSMYLCASSSGQGDQPQHFGDGTRLSIL.